The clone carrying this TCR beta chain was detected only a few times. No antigen is known for it. Germline trimming cut 5 bases from V and 3 bases from J; bases unmatched to any gene: 4. Germline CDR1 is SQVTM and CDR2 is ANQGSEA. CDR3 length: 13 amino acids. The primer mix had 60 Vbeta and 13 Jbeta primers. TCRdb's copy holds only in-frame clones and misses some; the assay was immunoSEQ multiplex PCR. This sample carries about 120,000 clones, roughly 65% of them seen once, and the ten largest clones take about 9.1%. Donors consisted of healthy bone marrow donors. The data were taken from a study of cytomegalovirus exposure and HLA in healthy donors. In the study overall: The study's early data release held about 85 million unique TCRs from HLA-typed donors.

The study, taken as a whole, reports: In an earlier analysis, in some 540 donors, most V segments appeared productive either ~90% or ~30% of the time. The records held CMV serostatus as the only immune exposure information.

The origin of this receptor is a man between 40 and 49 years old in good health and CMV-seropositive. Sequenced input: PBMCs. The chain has TRBV29-1 and TRBJ2-3; the match to TRBD2 covers 8 bases. CDR3 bases: TGCAGCGTTAGCGGGAGACAGACAGATACGCAGTATTTT. The encoded protein is CSVSGRQTDTQYF.